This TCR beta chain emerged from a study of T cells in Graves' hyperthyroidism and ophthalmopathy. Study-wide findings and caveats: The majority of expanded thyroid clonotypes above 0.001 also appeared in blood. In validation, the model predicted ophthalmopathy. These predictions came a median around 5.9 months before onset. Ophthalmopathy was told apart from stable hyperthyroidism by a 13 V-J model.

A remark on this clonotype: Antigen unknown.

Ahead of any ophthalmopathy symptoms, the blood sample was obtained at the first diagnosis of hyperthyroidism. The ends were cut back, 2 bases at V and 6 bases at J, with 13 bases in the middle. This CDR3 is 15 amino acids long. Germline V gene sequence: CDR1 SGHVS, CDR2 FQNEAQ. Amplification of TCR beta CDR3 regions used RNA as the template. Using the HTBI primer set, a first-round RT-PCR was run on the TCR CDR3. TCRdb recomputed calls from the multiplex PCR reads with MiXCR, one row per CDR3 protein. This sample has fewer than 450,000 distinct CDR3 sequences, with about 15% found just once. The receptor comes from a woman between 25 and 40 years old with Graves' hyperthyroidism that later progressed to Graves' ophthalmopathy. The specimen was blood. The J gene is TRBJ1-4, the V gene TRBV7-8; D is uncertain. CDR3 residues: CASSLYSTGDEKLFF. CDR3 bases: TGTGCCAGCAGCTTATACTCAACGGGAGATGAAAAACTGTTTTTT.